The following is a T cell receptor (beta chain) sequence with its context. This entry belongs to a study of blood T cell repertoires in COVID-19. In the original analysis: Nucleated cell counts were estimated from reference gene primer amplification. The data were produced by immunoSEQ multiplex PCR, yet TCRdb's version contains in-frame clones alone and is incomplete. The V and J calls and the clone size are those of that table, but D and trimming were determined from the DNA. The sample comprises 70,000 to 80,000 clones, approximately 90% of which are singletons, and 4.8% rests with the top ten. CDR3 length: 15 amino acids. Germline-derived CDR1 and CDR2 are LNHDA and SQIVND (reference sequence). V lost 6 bases to trimming and J lost 7 bases; unmatched junction nucleotides: 11.

The chain has TRBV19 and TRBJ1-4; 7 bases fit TRBD1. What was sequenced was peripheral blood. This TCR was recovered from a woman aged 55-70 years with active COVID-19. This CDR3 reads CASRNETGIGEKLFF. The CDR3 DNA reads as TGTGCCAGTAGGAACGAGACAGGGATAGGTGAAAAACTGTTTTTT.